The sequence of this T cell receptor beta chain was determined in a study of T cells in Graves' hyperthyroidism and ophthalmopathy (dated 2019 in TCRdb). Turning to the overall study: Peripheral blood samples were taken at the time of initial diagnosis, prior to any treatment. In about six Graves' hyperthyroidism patients, the study also compared T-cell repertoires from thyroid tissue with T-cell repertoires from blood. The 95 to 100 discovery patients were randomly split 7:3 into training and test sets. Once sampling was done, hyperthyroidism patients were given methimazole at a starting dose of 30 mg daily, whereas ophthalmopathy patients were given high-dose intravenous methylprednisolone. To identify distinguishing TCR V-J signatures, a discovery cohort of about 100 patients was used, comprising 43 with Graves' ophthalmopathy and around 60 with stable Graves' hyperthyroidism. According to the paper, TCR Vbeta CDR3 sequencing was carried out on some 140 peripheral blood samples, which came from fewer than 50 ophthalmopathy, under 80 hyperthyroidism and approximately 17 progressor patients. Prospective prediction of ophthalmopathy was tested in an independent validation cohort of some 20 hyperthyroidism patients and 17 patients who later progressed to ophthalmopathy.

The CDR3 has 14 amino acids, counting the end cysteine and phenylalanine. Just the 42-base CDR3 DNA is kept, in frame starting at base 1. V is cut back by 5 bases and J by 6 bases, with 7 bases in the junction unmatched. CDR1 and CDR2 were assigned from the germline V gene (reference sequence) as MNHEY and SMNVEV. The TCR beta CDR3 regions were amplified from RNA transcripts. The TCR CDR3 was subjected to a first round of RT-PCR using the HTBI primer set and the Qiagen OneStep RT-PCR kit. A second multiplex PCR round built the libraries, followed by size selection and purification. Paired-end sequencing of the libraries was performed with 100 bp reads on an Illumina HiSeq2000. As for the original processing: Raw data were processed with SOAPnuke, discarding reads with adapters, uncalled bases, mean Phred below 15, or no exact constant-primer or identifier match. High-quality paired reads were merged with COPE v1.2.5, and unique nucleotide sequences were defined as clonotypes. MiTCR v1.1 was used to align the clonotypes against IMGT TRBV, TRBD and TRBJ reference segments. The analysis was restricted to V-J combinations with a frequency above 0.0001, which together covered 98% to 99.2% of the repertoires. A TCS score was defined as the ratio between F50 (clonal expansion) and ExV (chaos), using BLOSUM62-based TCRdist between CDR3 peptides within each V-J. Welch's t-statistics and random forest reduced 500 to 650 V-J features to 10 to 15, which were used in a naive Bayes classifier (R e1071). TCRdb handled the public reads itself, with Q25 trimming in fastp and clone calling in MiXCR, and kept productive beta chains. Each record represents a unique CDR3 protein, reported with the most common genes and DNA among its rows. The V and J calls follow TCRdb's processing rather than the paper's. The sample table holds a few hundred thousand distinct CDR3 sequences, of which approximately 15% were seen once. Approximately 15% of the sample lies in the top ten.

Findings and caveats that apply to the study as a whole: A model built on a 13 V-J signature distinguished ophthalmopathy from stable hyperthyroidism, reaching 87.88% sensitivity and approximately 81% specificity in cross-validation and 80%/75% in testing. Blood samples also contained most of the expanded thyroid clonotypes (frequency above 0.001), which suggests that blood repertoires may reflect thyroid immune responses. Sample size was not statistically predetermined, and investigators were not blinded to group allocation. In validation, progression to ophthalmopathy was predicted by the model with nearly 71% sensitivity and approximately 78% specificity, a median of approximately 6.5 months before onset.

Stable Graves' hyperthyroidism was defined as no progression to ophthalmopathy during 18 months of follow-up. Hyperthyroidism patients were newly diagnosed, with disease duration under 2 months, and aged 18 to 65 years. Any patient with an uncontrolled infection, another autoimmune disease, pregnancy or lactation was excluded. Diagnoses were established on the basis of clinical symptoms, serum thyroxine and TRAb, thyroid ultrasound, and orbital computed tomography. PBMCs were separated from over 9 ml of fresh peripheral blood using Ficoll-Paque density gradient centrifugation. Total RNA was extracted using Trizol reagent, and RNA quality was assessed on an Agilent 2100 Bioanalyzer. On this clonotype itself: Its antigen is unknown. Per-nucleotide qualities are absent, and no much larger clonotype sits a single base away.

The V and J genes are TRBV27 and TRBJ2-1; TRBD1 lines up with 7 middle nucleotides. This receptor was taken from a woman aged 40 to 55 with Graves' hyperthyroidism. Material: blood. The CDR3 region reads CASSPGTAPNEQFF. The bases read TGTGCCAGCAGTCCCGGGACAGCCCCCAATGAGCAGTTCTTC.